One T cell receptor (beta chain) is described in this entry. Antigen unknown. It was through 5'RACE template switching that TCR cDNA was made, with a universal primer site and UMIs added. In TCRdb, the 5' RACE reads were re-called with MiXCR into one record per CDR3 protein. The data contain about 340,000 distinct CDR3 sequences, almost 4% of them seen just once; the ten biggest clones take up about 24%. These data belong to a study of T cells after yellow fever vaccination. Broader study findings: It was a weaker secondary response, yet one that peaked faster, at day 5 versus 15. CD4 and CD8 compartments shared a small share of clonotypes. The bulk population could contribute abundant contaminating clonotypes to FACS-sorted repertoires.

Per the germline V gene, CDR1 is SGHAT and CDR2 is FQNNGV. Trimming cost V 8 bases and J 0 bases; bases outside gene matches: 2. CDR3 length equals 13 residues. The chain carries TRBV11-2 and TRBJ1-1, with TRBD1 matching over 8 bases. Sequencing used PBMCs, obtained 5 days after the yellow fever booster vaccination. The clonotype originates from a man aged 18 to 30 who received the YFV17D yellow fever vaccine. The CDR3 loop reads CASGQGMNTEAFF. The CDR3 bases are TGTGCCAGCGGACAGGGAATGAACACTGAAGCTTTCTTT.